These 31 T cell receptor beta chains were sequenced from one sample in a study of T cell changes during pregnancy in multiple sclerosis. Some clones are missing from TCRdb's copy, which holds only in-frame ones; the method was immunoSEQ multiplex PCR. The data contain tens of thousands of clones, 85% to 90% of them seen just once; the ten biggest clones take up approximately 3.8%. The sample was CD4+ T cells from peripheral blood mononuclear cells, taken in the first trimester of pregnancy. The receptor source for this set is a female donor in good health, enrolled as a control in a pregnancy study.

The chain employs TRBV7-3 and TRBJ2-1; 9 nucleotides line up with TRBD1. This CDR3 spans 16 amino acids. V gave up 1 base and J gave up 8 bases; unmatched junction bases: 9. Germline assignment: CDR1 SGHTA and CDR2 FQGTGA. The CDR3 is CASSLNPGQGGDEQFF. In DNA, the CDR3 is TGTGCCAGCAGCTTAAATCCGGGACAGGGTGGGGATGAGCAGTTCTTC. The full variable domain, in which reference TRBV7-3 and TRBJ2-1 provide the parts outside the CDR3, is GAGVSQTPSNKVTEKGKYVELRCDPISGHTALYWYRQSLGQGPEFLIYFQGTGAADDSGLPNDRFFAVRPEGSVSTLKIQRTERGDSAVYLCASSLNPGQGGDEQFFGPGTRLTVL.

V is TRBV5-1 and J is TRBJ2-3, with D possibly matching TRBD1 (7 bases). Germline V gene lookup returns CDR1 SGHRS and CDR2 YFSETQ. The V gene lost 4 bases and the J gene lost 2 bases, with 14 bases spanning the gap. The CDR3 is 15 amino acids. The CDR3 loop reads CASSRETGFTDTQYF. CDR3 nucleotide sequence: TGCGCCAGCAGCCGGGAGACAGGGTTCACAGATACGCAGTATTTT.

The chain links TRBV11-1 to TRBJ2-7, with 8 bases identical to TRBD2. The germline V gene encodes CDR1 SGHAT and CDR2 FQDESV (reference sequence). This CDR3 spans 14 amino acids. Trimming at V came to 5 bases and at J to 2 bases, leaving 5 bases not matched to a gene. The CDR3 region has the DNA TGTGCCAGCAGCCCAACTAGCGGAACCTACGAGCAGTACTTC. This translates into CASSPTSGTYEQYF. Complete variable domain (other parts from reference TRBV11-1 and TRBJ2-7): EAEVAQSPRYKITEKSQAVAFWCDPISGHATLYWYRQILGQGPELLVQFQDESVVDDSQLPKDRFSAERLKGVDSTLKIQPAELGDSAMYLCASSPTSGTYEQYFGPGTRLTVT.

The CDR3 sequence is CASSVASGRVQETQYF. CDR3 nucleotides: TGTGCCAGCAGCGTAGCGAGCGGGAGGGTTCAAGAGACCCAGTACTTC. The chain employs TRBV9 and TRBJ2-5, with 10 bases fitting TRBD2. Germline-derived CDR1 and CDR2 are SGDLS and YYNGEE. The CDR3 is made up of 16 amino acids. V lost 0 bases and J lost 2; bases outside the gene matches: 4.

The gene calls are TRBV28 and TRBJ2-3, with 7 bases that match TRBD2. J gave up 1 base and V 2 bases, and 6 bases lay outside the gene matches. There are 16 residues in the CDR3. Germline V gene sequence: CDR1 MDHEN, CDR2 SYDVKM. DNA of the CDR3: TGTGCCAGCAGTTTAGGGGGGGTATGGGGCACAGATACGCAGTATTTT. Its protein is CASSLGGVWGTDTQYF.

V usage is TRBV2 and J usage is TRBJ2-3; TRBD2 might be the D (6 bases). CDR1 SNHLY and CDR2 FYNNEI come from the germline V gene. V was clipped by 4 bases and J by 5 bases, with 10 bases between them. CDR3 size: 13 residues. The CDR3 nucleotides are TGTGCCAGCAGTGGCCAGGGAGGAGATACGCAGTATTTT. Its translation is CASSGQGGDTQYF.

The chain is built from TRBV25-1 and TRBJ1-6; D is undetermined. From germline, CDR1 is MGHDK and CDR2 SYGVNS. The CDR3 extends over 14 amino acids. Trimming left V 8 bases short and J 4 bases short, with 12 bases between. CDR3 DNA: TGTGCCAGCCGATCCTACGGGTATAATTCACCCCTCCACTTT. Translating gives CASRSYGYNSPLHF.

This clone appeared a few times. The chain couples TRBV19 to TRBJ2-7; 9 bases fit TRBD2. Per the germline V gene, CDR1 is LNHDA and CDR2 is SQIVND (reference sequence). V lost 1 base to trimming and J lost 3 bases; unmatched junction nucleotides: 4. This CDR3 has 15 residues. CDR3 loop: CASSIGLAVRYEQYF. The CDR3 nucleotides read TGTGCCAGTAGTATAGGACTAGCGGTGCGCTACGAGCAGTACTTC.

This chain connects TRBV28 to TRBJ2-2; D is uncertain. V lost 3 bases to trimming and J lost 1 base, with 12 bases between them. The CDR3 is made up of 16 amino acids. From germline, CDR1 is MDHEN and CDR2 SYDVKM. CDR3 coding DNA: TGTGCCAGCAGTTTTGGGCCCGTTTTGAACACCGGGGAGCTGTTTTTT. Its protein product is CASSFGPVLNTGELFF.

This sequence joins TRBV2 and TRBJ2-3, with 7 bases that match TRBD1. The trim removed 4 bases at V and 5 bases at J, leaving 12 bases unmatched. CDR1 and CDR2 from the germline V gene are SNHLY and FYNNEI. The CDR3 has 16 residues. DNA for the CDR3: TGTGCCAGCAGTGTGAGACGGACAGGAGGATTAGATACGCAGTATTTT. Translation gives CASSVRRTGGLDTQYF.

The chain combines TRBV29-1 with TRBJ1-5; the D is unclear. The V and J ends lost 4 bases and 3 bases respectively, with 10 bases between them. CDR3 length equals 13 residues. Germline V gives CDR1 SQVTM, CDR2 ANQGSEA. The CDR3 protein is CSVGRSPNQPQHF. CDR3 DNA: TGCAGCGTTGGGAGGAGCCCCAATCAGCCCCAGCATTTT.

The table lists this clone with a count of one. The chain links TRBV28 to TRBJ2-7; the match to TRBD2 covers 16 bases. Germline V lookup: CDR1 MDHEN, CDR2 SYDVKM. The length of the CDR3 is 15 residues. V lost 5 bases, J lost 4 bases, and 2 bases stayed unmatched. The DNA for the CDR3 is TGTGCCAGCAGTGGGACTAGCGGGAGGGATTACGAGCAGTACTTC. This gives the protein CASSGTSGRDYEQYF.

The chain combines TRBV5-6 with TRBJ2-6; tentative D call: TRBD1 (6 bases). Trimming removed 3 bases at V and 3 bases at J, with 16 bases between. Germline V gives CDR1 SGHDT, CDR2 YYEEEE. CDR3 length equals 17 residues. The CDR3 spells CASSWGPGAGGANVLTF. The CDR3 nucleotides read TGTGCCAGCAGCTGGGGTCCAGGGGCGGGTGGGGCCAACGTCCTGACTTTC.

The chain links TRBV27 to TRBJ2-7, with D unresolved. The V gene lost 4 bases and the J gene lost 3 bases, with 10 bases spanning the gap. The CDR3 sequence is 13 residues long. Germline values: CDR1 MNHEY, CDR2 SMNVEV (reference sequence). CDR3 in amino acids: CASSSDGVYEQYF. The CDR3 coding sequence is TGTGCCAGCAGTTCTGACGGAGTCTACGAGCAGTACTTC.

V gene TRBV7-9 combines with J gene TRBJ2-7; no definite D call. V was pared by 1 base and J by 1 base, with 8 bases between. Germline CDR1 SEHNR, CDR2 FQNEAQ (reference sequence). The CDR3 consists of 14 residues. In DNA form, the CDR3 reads TGTGCCAGCAGCTTAGACAGTCGATCCTACGAGCAGTACTTC. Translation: CASSLDSRSYEQYF.

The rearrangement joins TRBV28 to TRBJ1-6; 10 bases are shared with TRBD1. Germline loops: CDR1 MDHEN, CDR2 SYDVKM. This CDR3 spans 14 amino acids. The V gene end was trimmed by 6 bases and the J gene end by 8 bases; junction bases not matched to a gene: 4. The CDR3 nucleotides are TGTGCCAGCAGCAAGGGACAGGGGCATTCACCCCTCCACTTT. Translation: CASSKGQGHSPLHF.

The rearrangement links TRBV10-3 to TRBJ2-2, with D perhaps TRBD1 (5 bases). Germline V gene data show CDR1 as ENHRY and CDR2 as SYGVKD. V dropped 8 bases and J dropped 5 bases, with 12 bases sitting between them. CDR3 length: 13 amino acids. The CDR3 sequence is CAIAPAGTGELFF. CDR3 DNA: TGTGCCATCGCTCCCGCAGGGACCGGGGAGCTGTTTTTT.

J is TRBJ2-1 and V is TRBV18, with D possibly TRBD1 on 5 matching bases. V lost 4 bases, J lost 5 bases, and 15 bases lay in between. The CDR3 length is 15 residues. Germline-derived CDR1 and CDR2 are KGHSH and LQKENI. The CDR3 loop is CASSRQGSLDNEQFF. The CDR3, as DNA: TGTGCCAGCTCACGCCAGGGATCCCTAGACAATGAGCAGTTCTTC.

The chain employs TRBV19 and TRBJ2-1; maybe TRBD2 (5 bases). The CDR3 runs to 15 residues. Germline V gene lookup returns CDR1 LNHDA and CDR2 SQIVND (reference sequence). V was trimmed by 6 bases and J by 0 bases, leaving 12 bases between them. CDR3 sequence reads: CASSRTASSYNEQFF. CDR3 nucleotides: TGTGCCAGTAGCCGGACTGCTAGCTCCTACAATGAGCAGTTCTTC. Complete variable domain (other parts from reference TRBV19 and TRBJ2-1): DGGITQSPKYLFRKEGQNVTLSCEQNLNHDAMYWYRQDPGQGLRLIYYSQIVNDFQKGDIAEGYSVSREKKESFPLTVTSAQKNPTAFYLCASSRTASSYNEQFFGPGTRLTVL.

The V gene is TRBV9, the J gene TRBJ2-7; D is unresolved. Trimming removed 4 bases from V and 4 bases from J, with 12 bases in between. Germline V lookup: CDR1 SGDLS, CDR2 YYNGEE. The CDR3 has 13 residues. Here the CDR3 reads CASSPATEYEQYF. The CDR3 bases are TGTGCCAGCAGCCCGGCTACAGAGTACGAGCAGTACTTC.

CDR3 protein: CASSLFDEQYF. The DNA for the CDR3 is TGTGCCAGCAGTTTATTCGACGAGCAGTACTTC. The V gene is TRBV28, the J gene TRBJ2-7; D is uncertain. Germline V gene data show CDR1 as MDHEN and CDR2 as SYDVKM. V was clipped by 1 base and J by 5 bases, with 3 bases between them. The CDR3 totals 11 residues.

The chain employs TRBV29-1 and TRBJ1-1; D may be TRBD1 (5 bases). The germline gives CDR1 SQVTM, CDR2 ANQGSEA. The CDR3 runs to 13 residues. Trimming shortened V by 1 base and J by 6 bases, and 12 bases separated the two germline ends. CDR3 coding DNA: TGCAGCGTTGAAGGGGGGACTCGCCCTGAAGCTTTCTTT. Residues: CSVEGGTRPEAFF.

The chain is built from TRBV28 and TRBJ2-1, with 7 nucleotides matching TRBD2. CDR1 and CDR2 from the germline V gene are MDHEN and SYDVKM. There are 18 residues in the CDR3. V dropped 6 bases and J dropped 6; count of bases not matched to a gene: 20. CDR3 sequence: CASRNNDGGFFSGNEQFF. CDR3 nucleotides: TGTGCCAGCAGAAATAACGACGGGGGGTTCTTTTCGGGCAATGAGCAGTTCTTC.

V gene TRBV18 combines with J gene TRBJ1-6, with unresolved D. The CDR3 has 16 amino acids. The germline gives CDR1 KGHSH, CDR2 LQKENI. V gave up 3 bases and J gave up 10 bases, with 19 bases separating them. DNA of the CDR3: TGTGCCAGCTCACCCGTCCCACGGGTAGATTCGTCACCCCTCCACTTT. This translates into CASSPVPRVDSSPLHF.

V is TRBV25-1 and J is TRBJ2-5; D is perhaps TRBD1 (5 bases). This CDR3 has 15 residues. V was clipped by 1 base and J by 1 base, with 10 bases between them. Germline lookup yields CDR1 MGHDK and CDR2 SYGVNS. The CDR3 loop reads CASSESPRGQETQYF. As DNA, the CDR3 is TGTGCCAGCAGTGAATCGCCAAGGGGCCAAGAGACCCAGTACTTC. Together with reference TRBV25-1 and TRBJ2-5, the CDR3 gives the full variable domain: EADIYQTPRYLVIGTGKKITLECSQTMGHDKMYWYQQDPGMELHLIHYSYGVNSTEKGDLSSESTVSRIRTEHFPLTLESARPSHTSQYLCASSESPRGQETQYFGPGTRLLVL.

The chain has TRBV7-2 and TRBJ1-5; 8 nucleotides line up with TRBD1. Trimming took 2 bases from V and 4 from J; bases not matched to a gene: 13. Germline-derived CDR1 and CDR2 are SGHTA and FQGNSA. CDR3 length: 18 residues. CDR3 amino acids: CASSLTSGTGALNQPQHF. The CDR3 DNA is TGTGCCAGCAGCTTAACTTCTGGGACAGGAGCTTTAAATCAGCCCCAGCATTTT.

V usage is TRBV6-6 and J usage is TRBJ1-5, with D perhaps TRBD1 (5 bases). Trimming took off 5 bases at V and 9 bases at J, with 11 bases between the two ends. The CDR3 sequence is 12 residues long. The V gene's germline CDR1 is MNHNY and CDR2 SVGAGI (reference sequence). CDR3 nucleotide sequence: TGTGCCAGCAGTGAGACAGACTGGCCCCAGCATTTT. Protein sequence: CASSETDWPQHF.

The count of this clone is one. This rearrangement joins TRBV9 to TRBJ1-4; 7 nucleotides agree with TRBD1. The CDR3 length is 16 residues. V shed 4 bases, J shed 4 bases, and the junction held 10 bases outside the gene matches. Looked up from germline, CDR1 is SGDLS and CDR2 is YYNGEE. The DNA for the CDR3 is TGTGCCAGCAGCACCTCCCCGGGACAGAGTAATGAAAAACTGTTTTTT. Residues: CASSTSPGQSNEKLFF.

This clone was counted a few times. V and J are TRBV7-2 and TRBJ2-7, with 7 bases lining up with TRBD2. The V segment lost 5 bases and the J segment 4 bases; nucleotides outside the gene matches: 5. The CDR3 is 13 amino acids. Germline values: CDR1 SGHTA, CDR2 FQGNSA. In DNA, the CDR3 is TGTGCCAGCAGCCCGGGGGGACGGTACGAGCAGTACTTC. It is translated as CASSPGGRYEQYF. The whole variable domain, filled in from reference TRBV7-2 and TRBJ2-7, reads GAGVSQSPSNKVTEKGKDVELRCDPISGHTALYWYRQSLGQGLEFLIYFQGNSAPDKSGLPSDRFSAERTGGSVSTLTIQRTQQEDSAVYLCASSPGGRYEQYFGPGTRLTVT.

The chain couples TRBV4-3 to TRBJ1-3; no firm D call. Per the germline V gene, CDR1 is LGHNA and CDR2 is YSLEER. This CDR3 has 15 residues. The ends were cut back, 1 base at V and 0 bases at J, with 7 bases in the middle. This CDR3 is CASSQVYSSGNTIYF. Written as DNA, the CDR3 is TGCGCCAGCAGCCAAGTTTACAGCTCTGGAAACACCATATATTTT.

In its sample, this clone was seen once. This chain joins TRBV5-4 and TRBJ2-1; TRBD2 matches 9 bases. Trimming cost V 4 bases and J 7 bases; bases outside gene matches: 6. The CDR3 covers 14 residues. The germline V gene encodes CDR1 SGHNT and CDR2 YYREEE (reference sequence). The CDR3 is CASSRTSDRNEQFF. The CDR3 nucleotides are TGTGCCAGCAGCAGGACTAGCGACAGGAATGAGCAGTTCTTC.